This T cell receptor beta chain was recorded in a study of T cell clusters in autoimmune cytopenias. Tens of thousands of genome equivalents of blood DNA were amplified for TRB. The CDR3 runs 12 residues. CDR1 is MNHNS and CDR2 is SASEGT in the germline V gene. One tube held mixed TRB-A and TRB-B primer pools for touch-down PCR. TCRdb reprocessed the multiplex PCR reads and reports one entry per CDR3 protein, with no DNA. This repertoire comprises fewer than 6,500 distinct CDR3 sequences; its ten largest clones make up less than 9%. The same data also went into a second study, on T cell repertoires in aging, cancer and after chemotherapy. That publication notes: Donor ages fell into six groups from 30 or younger up to 70 or older.

The sequenced sample was peripheral blood. The TCR was taken from a human donor in good health. The chain carries TRBV6-1 and TRBJ1-2. CDR3: CASSELDYGYTF.